This T cell receptor (beta chain) is from a study of blood T cell repertoires in COVID-19 (dated by TCRdb to about 2020). Broadly, across the study: The collaborator samples originated in the United States, Italy and Spain and spanned the acute and convalescent phases of COVID-19. The dataset comprised deeply sampled blood TCRbeta repertoires from subjects exposed to, actively infected with, or recovered from COVID-19. The material from the prospective study consisted of cDNA or gDNA derived from T cells, B-cell-depleted T cells, or PBMCs. Nearly every sample came with metadata listing a de-identified subject ID, COVID-19 status, age in years and sex. Samples came from the ongoing ImmuneRACE study (first 160 participants) plus 1,254 subjects from 6 global collaborators. HLA class I and class II types, where available, came from metadata supplied by the sample provider rather than from assay-based typing. A freely available public database, intended as a resource for researchers studying the immune response to SARS-CoV-2, is where the repertoires were released.

Whole blood was collected in K2EDTA tubes by collaborating institutions according to the institutions' own protocols. Collaborator samples were shipped for TCRbeta analysis as frozen whole blood, isolated PBMCs, or DNA extracted from either sample type. Only one count was recorded for this clone. Its target antigen remains unknown. Base qualities are missing; no much larger clone stands one base away. The study at large found these results: The quantity of clinical and demographic metadata differed by source and by participant and was supplied without curation.

TCRbeta CDR3 regions were amplified from genomic DNA using the immunoSEQ Assay, a bias-controlled multiplex PCR. For the original study's pipeline: The number of nucleated cells in each sample was estimated by amplification of reference gene primers within the assay. Sequence reads were collapsed and filtered to measure the absolute abundance of every unique TCRbeta CDR3 rearrangement. For each sample, productive Simpson clonality was calculated by taking the square root of Simpson's diversity index across productive rearrangements. TCRdb stores this immuneACCESS table with in-frame sequences only. Part of the clones is absent; in the studies checked, under half of the shortfall reflects unresolved V genes, and no reason is known for the rest. The DNA was the basis for D and trimming; V, J and clone size are from that table. The sample profile shows tens of thousands of clones; 90% of them were found once. Together, the top ten hold more than 8% of the sample.

Sequences were obtained from peripheral blood. The source of this sequence is a woman aged 80 or older with acute or convalescent COVID-19.

The sequence in DNA is TGCGCCAGCAGCCAAGATTCAACAGGCATGCTAACTGGAAACACCATATATTTT. It translates to CASSQDSTGMLTGNTIYF. The sequence links TRBV4-3 to TRBJ1-3, with TRBD1 tentatively as D gene (5 bases match). From the cysteine up to the phenylalanine, the CDR3 has a length of 18 residues. The retained sequence is limited to the CDR3, 54 bases, with the frame set at the first base. V is cut by 0 bases and J by 2 bases, and the space between the germline ends is 17 bases. CDR1 and CDR2 are drawn from the germline V gene: LGHNA, YSLEER.